Listed below are T cell receptor beta chains from one sample, sequenced in a study of metastatic and nonmetastatic thyroid tumors. TCRdb re-analyzed the PCR reads using MiXCR. Altogether 40,000 to 45,000 clones are present, under 4% being singletons, with the ten largest covering roughly a tenth. The material sequenced was blood. The receptors derive from a female donor with papillary thyroid cancer or a benign thyroid nodule (not recorded which). Some clones in this sample may be carry-over from other donors' samples. The CDR3 runs from the conserved cysteine through the conserved F or W.

length: 14; V: TRBV12-3/TRBV12-4; CDR3: CASSRGTGANVLTF
length: 14; V: TRBV10-3; CDR3: CAISGTGGADEQYF
length: 15; V: TRBV3-1; CDR3: CASSQVGGGRTEAFF
length: 11; V: TRBV30; CDR3: CAWSLLREQYF
length: 15; V: TRBV7-2; CDR3: CASRPPGLAFNEQYF
length: 13; V: TRBV12-3/TRBV12-4; CDR3: CASSLGQGSEQYF
length: 17; V: TRBV5-6; CDR3: CASSFWTGGARSTEAFF
length: 12; V: TRBV10-3; CDR3: CATLARNYGYTF
length: 15; V: TRBV20-1; CDR3: CSAEETSGRGDTQYF
length: 15; V: TRBV5-4; CDR3: CASSSGTPRGEKLFF
length: 14; V: TRBV6-2/TRBV6-3; CDR3: CASSWVQGTGELFF
length: 15; V: TRBV18; CDR3: CASSPPGQGSLPAFF
length: 14; V: TRBV6-4; CDR3: CASSETGGTDTQYF
length: 15; V: TRBV19; CDR3: CASSVRGRTNEKLFF
length: 15; V: TRBV10-3; CDR3: CAISESGQGAYEQYF
length: 17; V: TRBV6-4; CDR3: CASSDPKCGPTNEKLFF
length: 15; V: TRBV12-3/TRBV12-4; CDR3: CASSVRRVSTGELFF
length: 11; V: TRBV24-1; CDR3: CATSVGYEQYF
length: 15; V: TRBV6-1; CDR3: CASSKTGSGANVLTF
length: 14; V: TRBV27; CDR3: CASSLSSGYGELFF
length: 14; V: TRBV19; CDR3: CASSILQGNTEAFF
length: 18; V: TRBV28; CDR3: CASSLVGTGIPGTDTQYF
length: 13; V: TRBV10-2; CDR3: CASSEMAGGYIHF
length: 15; V: TRBV5-1; CDR3: CASSTSGAGTGELFF
length: 22; V: TRBV6-1; CDR3: CASIPLEGWGDSYLESTGGLFF
length: 15; V: TRBV9; CDR3: CASSGGAGDQETQYF
length: 13; V: TRBV2; CDR3: CASSPDRGEGYTF
length: 16; V: TRBV9; CDR3: CASNNWGDSRNSPLHF
length: 14; V: TRBV6-2/TRBV6-3; CDR3: CASTTGLATGELFF
length: 15; V: TRBV5-1; CDR3: CASSPGTAYQETQYF
length: 20; V: TRBV27; CDR3: CASSFPNGRTSGGATDTQYF
length: 15; V: TRBV19; CDR3: CASSINSGKSYEQYF
length: 14; V: TRBV20-1; CDR3: CSARRDEVWETQYF
length: 14; V: TRBV6-2/TRBV6-3; CDR3: CASSYRQFRNEQYF
length: 15; V: TRBV28; CDR3: CASSVGRVDTGELFF
length: 12; V: TRBV6-1; CDR3: CASSAVAVEQFF
length: 13; V: TRBV6-1; CDR3: CASSKTGDREQYF
length: 13; V: TRBV6-1; CDR3: CASSERTVNGYTF
length: 18; V: TRBV5-6; CDR3: CASSSLRAGSLGNQPQHF
length: 14; V: TRBV28; CDR3: CASSLWDQLGTQYF
length: 15; V: TRBV28; CDR3: CASSTHGQGGNTIYF
length: 12; V: TRBV6-1; CDR3: CASRRPNEKLFF
length: 15; V: TRBV9; CDR3: CASSVTQDSTDTQYF
length: 11; V: TRBV29-1; CDR3: CSAFTGNGYTF
length: 17; V: TRBV7-2; CDR3: CASNPIPAGGPGDTQYF
length: 11; V: TRBV6-2/TRBV6-3; CDR3: CASSRLDHYTF
length: 15; V: TRBV25-1; CDR3: CASIGSGTIDREQFF
length: 17; V: TRBV6-1; CDR3: CASTENRASGNTGELFF
length: 14; V: TRBV7-9; CDR3: CASSLGGQGTEAFF
length: 12; V: TRBV28; CDR3: CASSPVVGGYTF